The T cell receptor beta chain under discussion was sequenced for a study of blood T cell repertoires in COVID-19. Authors' analysis steps: Amplifying reference gene primers gave estimates of nucleated cell counts. TCRdb's table, derived via immunoSEQ multiplex PCR, lists solely in-frame clones and lacks some. The V and J calls and the clone size are those of that table, but D and trimming were determined from the DNA. This table holds about 180,000 clones, approximately 85% found once. The CDR3 covers 13 residues. The V gene's germline CDR1 is KGHSH and CDR2 LQKENI. Trimming stripped 3 bases from V and 2 bases from J, with 8 bases between.

This sequence originates from a man aged 60 to 69 with acute or convalescent COVID-19. Material: peripheral blood. The gene calls are TRBV18 and TRBJ2-7; a possible D gene is TRBD1 (5 bases). CDR3 protein: CASSPRTTYEQYF. The CDR3 DNA reads TGTGCCAGCTCACCGAGGACAACCTACGAGCAGTACTTC.